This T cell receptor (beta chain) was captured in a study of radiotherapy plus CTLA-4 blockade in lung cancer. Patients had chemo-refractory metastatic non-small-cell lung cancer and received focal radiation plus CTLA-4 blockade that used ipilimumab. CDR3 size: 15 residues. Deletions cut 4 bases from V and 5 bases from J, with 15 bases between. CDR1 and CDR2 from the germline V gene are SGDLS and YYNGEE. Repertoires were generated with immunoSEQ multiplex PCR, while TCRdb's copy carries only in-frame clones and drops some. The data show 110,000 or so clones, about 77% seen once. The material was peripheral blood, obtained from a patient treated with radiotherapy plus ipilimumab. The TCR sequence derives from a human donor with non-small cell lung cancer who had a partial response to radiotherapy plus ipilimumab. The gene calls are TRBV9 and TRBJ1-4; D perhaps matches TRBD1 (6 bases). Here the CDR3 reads CASSREGTKNEKLFF. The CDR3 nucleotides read TGTGCCAGCAGCCGAGAAGGGACAAAGAATGAAAAACTGTTTTTT.